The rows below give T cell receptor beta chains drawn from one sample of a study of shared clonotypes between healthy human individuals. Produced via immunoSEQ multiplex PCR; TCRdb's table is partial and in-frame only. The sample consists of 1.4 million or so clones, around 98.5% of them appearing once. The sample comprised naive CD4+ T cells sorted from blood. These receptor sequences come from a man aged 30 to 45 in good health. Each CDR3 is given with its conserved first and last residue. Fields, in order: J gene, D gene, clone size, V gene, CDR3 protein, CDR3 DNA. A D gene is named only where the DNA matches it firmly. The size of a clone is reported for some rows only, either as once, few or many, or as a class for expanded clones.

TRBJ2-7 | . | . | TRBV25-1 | CASSVTGTTHGPQYF | TGTGCCAGCAGTGTTACCGGGACGACCCACGGTCCGCAGTACTTC
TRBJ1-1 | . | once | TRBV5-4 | CASSLFIEAFF | TGTGCCAGCAGCTTGTTCATTGAAGCTTTCTTT
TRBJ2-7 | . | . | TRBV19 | CASSEGSYEQYF | TGTGCCAGTAGTGAGGGCTCCTACGAGCAGTACTTC
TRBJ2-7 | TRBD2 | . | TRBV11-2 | CASSLDRRGKGEQYF | TGTGCCAGCAGCTTAGATCGGCGGGGGAAAGGCGAGCAGTACTTC
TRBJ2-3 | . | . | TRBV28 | CASSLVPTDTQYF | TGTGCCAGCAGTTTAGTACCAACAGATACGCAGTATTTT
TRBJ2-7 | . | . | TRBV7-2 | CASSLRRTDSYEQYF | TGTGCCAGCAGCTTAAGACGGACAGACTCCTACGAGCAGTACTTC
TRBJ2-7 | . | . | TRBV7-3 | CASSDLRDPDYEQYF | TGTGCCAGCAGCGACCTTCGGGACCCTGACTACGAGCAGTACTTC
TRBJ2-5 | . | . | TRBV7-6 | CASSPGPPVTGFWTQYF | TGTGCCAGCAGCCCCGGACCACCGGTCACAGGGTTCTGGACCCAGTACTTC
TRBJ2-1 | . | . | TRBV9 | CASSVGLRELGNEQFF | TGTGCCAGCAGCGTAGGCCTCAGGGAACTGGGAAATGAGCAGTTCTTC
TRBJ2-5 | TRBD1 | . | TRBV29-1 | CSETGNGETQYF | TGCAGCGAGACAGGGAATGGAGAGACCCAGTACTTC
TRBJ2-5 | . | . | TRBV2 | CASSGGSKETQYF | TGTGCCAGCAGTGGGGGGTCGAAGGAGACCCAGTACTTC
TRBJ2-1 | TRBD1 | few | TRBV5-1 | CASSSPGQGRYNEQFF | TGCGCCAGCAGCTCGCCGGGACAGGGTCGGTACAATGAGCAGTTCTTC
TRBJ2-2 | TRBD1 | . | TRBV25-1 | CASSAIGTVNTGELFF | TGTGCCAGCAGCGCAATCGGGACAGTGAACACCGGGGAGCTGTTTTTT
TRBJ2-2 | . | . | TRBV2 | CASSEDGFSGELFF | TGTGCCAGCAGTGAAGACGGGTTTTCCGGGGAGCTGTTTTTT
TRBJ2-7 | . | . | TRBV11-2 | CASSLVTGPYEQYF | TGTGCCAGCAGCTTAGTAACAGGACCCTACGAGCAGTACTTC
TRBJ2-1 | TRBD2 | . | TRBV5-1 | CASTIERGESYNEQFF | TGCGCCAGCACCATAGAGCGGGGGGAGTCCTACAATGAGCAGTTCTTC
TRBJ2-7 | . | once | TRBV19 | CASSIETRKEFTYEQYF | TGTGCCAGTAGTATCGAAACTCGTAAGGAATTTACCTACGAGCAGTACTTC
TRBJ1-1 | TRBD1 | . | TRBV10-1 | CASREDRVNTEAFF | TGCGCCAGCAGAGAAGACAGGGTGAACACTGAAGCTTTCTTT
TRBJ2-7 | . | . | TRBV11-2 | CASSSSGLGGYEQYF | TGTGCCAGCAGCTCTTCGGGGCTGGGCGGGTACGAGCAGTACTTC
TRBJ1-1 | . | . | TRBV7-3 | CASSSEGLNTEAFF | TGTGCCAGCAGCTCCGAGGGATTGAACACTGAAGCTTTCTTT
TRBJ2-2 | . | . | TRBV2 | CASQSSGELFF | TGTGCCAGCCAGAGTTCCGGGGAGCTGTTTTTT
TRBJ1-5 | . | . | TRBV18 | CASSPDRNNQPQHF | TGTGCCAGCTCACCAGACAGAAACAATCAGCCCCAGCATTTT
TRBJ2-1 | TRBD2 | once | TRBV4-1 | CASSQASGRVGISYNEQFF | TGCGCCAGCAGCCAAGCCAGCGGGAGAGTGGGAATCTCCTACAATGAGCAGTTCTTC
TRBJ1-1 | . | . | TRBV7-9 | CASSSGVGTEAFF | TGTGCCAGCAGCTCAGGGGTTGGCACTGAAGCTTTCTTT
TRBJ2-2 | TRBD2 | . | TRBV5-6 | CASSKPGLAENTGELFF | TGTGCCAGCAGCAAGCCGGGACTAGCGGAAAACACCGGGGAGCTGTTTTTT
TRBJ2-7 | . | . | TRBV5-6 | CASSLDRTGSYEQYF | TGTGCCAGCAGCTTGGATAGGACTGGCTCCTACGAGCAGTACTTC
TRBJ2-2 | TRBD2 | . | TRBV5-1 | CASSSGLAGTGELFF | TGCGCCAGCAGCTCCGGACTAGCGGGAACCGGGGAGCTGTTTTTT
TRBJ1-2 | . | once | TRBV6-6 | CASSYEVVGYGYTF | TGTGCCAGCAGTTACGAGGTAGTGGGCTATGGCTACACCTTC
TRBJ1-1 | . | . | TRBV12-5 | CASGLESYEAFF | TGTGCTAGTGGTTTGGAGAGCTATGAAGCTTTCTTT
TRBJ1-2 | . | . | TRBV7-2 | CASSLVWQFDGYTF | TGTGCCAGCAGCTTAGTATGGCAGTTCGATGGCTACACCTTC
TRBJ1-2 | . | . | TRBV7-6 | CASSPQDSFYGYTF | TGTGCCAGCAGCCCCCAAGACAGTTTCTATGGCTACACCTTC
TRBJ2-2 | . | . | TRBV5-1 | CASSPRGTPNTGELFF | TGCGCCAGCAGCCCGAGGGGGACTCCGAACACCGGGGAGCTGTTTTTT
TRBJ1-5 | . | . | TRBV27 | CASSFIGTFSNQPQHF | TGTGCCAGCAGTTTTATCGGGACATTTAGCAATCAGCCCCAGCATTTT
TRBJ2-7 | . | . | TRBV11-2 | CASSFPGTYEQYF | TGTGCCAGCAGCTTTCCTGGGACCTACGAGCAGTACTTC
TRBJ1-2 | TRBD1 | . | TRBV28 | CASSIAGTGNFGYTF | TGTGCCAGCAGTATCGCCGGGACAGGGAACTTTGGCTACACCTTC
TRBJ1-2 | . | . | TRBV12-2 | CANSNGGRNYGYTF | TGTGCAAATTCTAACGGGGGAAGGAACTATGGCTACACCTTC
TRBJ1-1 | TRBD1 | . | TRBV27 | CASRRGQLNTEAFF | TGTGCCAGCAGGCGGGGACAGTTGAACACTGAAGCTTTCTTT
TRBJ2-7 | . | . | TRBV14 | CASSLQQGARSYEQYF | TGTGCCAGCAGCCTGCAACAGGGCGCGAGGTCCTACGAGCAGTACTTC
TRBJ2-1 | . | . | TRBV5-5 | CASSSFDEQFF | TGTGCCAGTTCTAGCTTCGATGAGCAGTTCTTC
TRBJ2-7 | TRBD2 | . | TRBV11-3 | CASSLGAGAVYEQYF | TGTGCCAGCAGCTTAGGAGCGGGAGCGGTTTACGAGCAGTACTTC
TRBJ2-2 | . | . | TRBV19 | CASSLPPRAGVGELFF | TGTGCCAGTAGTTTACCCCCCCGGGCCGGCGTCGGGGAGCTGTTTTTT
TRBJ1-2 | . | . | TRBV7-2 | CASSLSVVPGYTF | TGTGCCAGCAGCTTATCGGTAGTGCCTGGCTACACCTTC
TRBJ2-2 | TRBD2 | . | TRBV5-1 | CASSLRLANTGELFF | TGCGCCAGCAGCCTAAGACTAGCAAACACCGGGGAGCTGTTTTTT
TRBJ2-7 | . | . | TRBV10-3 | CAISAGREPYEQYF | TGTGCCATCAGTGCAGGTCGAGAACCCTACGAGCAGTACTTC
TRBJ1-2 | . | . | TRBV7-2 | CASSLVSGLTVGGGYTF | TGTGCCAGCAGCTTAGTTTCGGGCCTAACAGTGGGGGGTGGCTACACCTTC
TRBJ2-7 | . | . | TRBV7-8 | CASSLLGVTYEQYF | TGTGCCAGCAGCTTACTAGGGGTGACCTACGAGCAGTACTTC
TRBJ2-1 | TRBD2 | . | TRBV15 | CATSAGVTNEQFF | TGTGCCACCTCGGCGGGAGTGACAAATGAGCAGTTCTTC
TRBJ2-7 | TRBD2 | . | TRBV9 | CASSVEASGSYEQYF | TGTGCCAGCAGCGTAGAGGCTAGCGGCAGCTACGAGCAGTACTTC